At least ten counts were recorded for the clone carrying this TCR beta chain. Its antigen is not known. This entry comes from a study of T cell repertoires in cytomegalovirus infection. Study overall: Both CMV infection and a matching HLA type were indicated by public TCR beta signatures. Overall study findings and caveats: Dominating the ex vivo response were TCR beta clonotypes that were CMV-specific and HLA-C-restricted. CMV carriers with the relevant HLA were identified by cumulative public TCR beta family frequency.

TCRdb re-derived calls from the reads in MiXCR, one entry per CDR3 protein. Of around 740,000 distinct CDR3 sequences listed, roughly 36% are singletons. The CDR3 is made up of 15 amino acids. Trimming cost V 5 bases and J 1 base, with 12 bases left between them. Germline V CDR1 and CDR2: MNHEY, SMNVEV (reference sequence). V and J are TRBV27 and TRBJ1-5; possibly TRBD1 for D (5 bases). The sequence was collected from a human donor in good health (CMV status not recorded). Some clones in this sample may be carry-over from other donors' samples. Sample: PBMCs. The CDR3 protein is CASSPRGGSNQPQHF. In DNA form, the CDR3 reads TGTGCCAGCAGTCCCCGCGGGGGGAGCAATCAGCCCCAGCATTTT.